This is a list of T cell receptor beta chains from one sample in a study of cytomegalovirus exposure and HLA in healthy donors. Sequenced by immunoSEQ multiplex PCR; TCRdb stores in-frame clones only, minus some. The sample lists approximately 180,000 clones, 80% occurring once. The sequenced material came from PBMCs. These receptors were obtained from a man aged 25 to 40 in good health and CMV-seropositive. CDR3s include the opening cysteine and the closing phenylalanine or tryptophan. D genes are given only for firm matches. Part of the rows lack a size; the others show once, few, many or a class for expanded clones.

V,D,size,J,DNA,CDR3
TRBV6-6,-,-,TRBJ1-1,TGTGCCAGCAGTCAGGGGACGGAAGCTTTCTTT,CASSQGTEAFF
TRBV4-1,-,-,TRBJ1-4,TGCGCCAGCAGCCAAGATCGGGACTTGGGGGAAAAACTGTTTTTT,CASSQDRDLGEKLFF
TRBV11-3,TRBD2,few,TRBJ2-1,TGTGCCAGCAGCTCCGGGACTAGCGGGGGGGGCTATGCATTCAATGAGCAGTTCTTC,CASSSGTSGGGYAFNEQFF
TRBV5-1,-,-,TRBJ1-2,TGCGCCAGCAGCTTGGCAGGGTTTAACTATGGCTACACCTTC,CASSLAGFNYGYTF
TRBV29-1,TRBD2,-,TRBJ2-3,TGCAGCGTTGGCAGCGGGAGAACAGATACGCAGTATTTT,CSVGSGRTDTQYF
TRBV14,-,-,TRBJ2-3,TGTGCCAGCAGCCAAGTGGAGCGGGCCCCAGATACGCAGTATTTT,CASSQVERAPDTQYF
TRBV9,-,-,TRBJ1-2,TGTGCCAGCAGCCCCTTGAAGGACTGGAAAACTAACTATGGCTACACCTTC,CASSPLKDWKTNYGYTF
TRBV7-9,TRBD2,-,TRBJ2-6,TGTGCCAGCAGCTTAGGTACTAGCGGAGGCGAGGCCAACGTCCTGACTTTC,CASSLGTSGGEANVLTF
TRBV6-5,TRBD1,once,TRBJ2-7,TGTGCCAGCAGGTCTACCGGGACAGGAAGCCCCGAGCAGTACTTC,CASRSTGTGSPEQYF
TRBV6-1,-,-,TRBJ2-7,TGTGCCAGCAGTGAAGTTCGGGCCAGTGGAGGGCACGAGCAGTACTTC,CASSEVRASGGHEQYF
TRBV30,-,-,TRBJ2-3,TGTGCCTGGAGGATCGGAGGGAGCACAGATACGCAGTATTTT,CAWRIGGSTDTQYF
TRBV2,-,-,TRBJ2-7,TGTGCCAGCTTCTCGGGGAGGAGGTACGAGCAGTACTTC,CASFSGRRYEQYF
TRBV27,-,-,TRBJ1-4,TGTGCCAGCAGGGCGGTGAGGGTCAGAAATGAAAAACTGTTTTTT,CASRAVRVRNEKLFF
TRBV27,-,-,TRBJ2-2,TGTGCCAGCAGTAGATACAGGGAAGGCGGGGAGCTGTTTTTT,CASSRYREGGELFF
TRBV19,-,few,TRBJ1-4,TGTGCCACCGCCGGGGGGACTAATGAAAAACTGTTTTTT,CATAGGTNEKLFF
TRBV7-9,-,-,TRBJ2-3,TGTGCCAGCAGCTTAGTAATTGATACGCAGTATTTT,CASSLVIDTQYF
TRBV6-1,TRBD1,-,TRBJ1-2,TGTGCCAGCAGTGCAACAGGGGGCAGGAGCGGCTACACCTTC,CASSATGGRSGYTF
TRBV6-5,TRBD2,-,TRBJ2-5,TGTGCCAGCAGTTTTGCTAGCGGGAGGCCGTACTTC,CASSFASGRPYF
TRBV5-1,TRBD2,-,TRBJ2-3,TGCGCCAGCAGCTGGACAGCGGGGGGGGATACGCAGTATTTT,CASSWTAGGDTQYF
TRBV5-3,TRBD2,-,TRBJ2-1,TGTGCCAGAAGCTTGGTCCAGCGGGAATACAATGAGCAGTTCTTC,CARSLVQREYNEQFF
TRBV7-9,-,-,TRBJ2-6,TGTGCCAGCAGCTTCAAGGGGCGTGGGGCCAACGTCCTGACTTTC,CASSFKGRGANVLTF
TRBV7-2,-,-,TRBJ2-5,TGTGCCAGCAGCCTTAGATCAGAGACCCAGTACTTC,CASSLRSETQYF
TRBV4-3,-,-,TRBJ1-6,TGCGCCAGCAGCCAAGATGGGCAGGGCGCTTCACCCCTCCACTTT,CASSQDGQGASPLHF
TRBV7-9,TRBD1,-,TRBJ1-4,TGTGCCAGCAGCGCCCCCACGGACAGGGAAAAACTGTTTTTT,CASSAPTDREKLFF
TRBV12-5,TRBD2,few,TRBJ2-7,TGTGCTAGTGGTTTGGATAGCGGGAGGGGAGCCTACGAGCAGTACTTC,CASGLDSGRGAYEQYF
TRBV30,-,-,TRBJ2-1,TGTGCCTGGAACCGAGCGGGTGGATACAATGAGCAGTTCTTC,CAWNRAGGYNEQFF
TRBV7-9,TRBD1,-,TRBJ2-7,TGTTCCAGCAGCGCCGGGACAGGGAGATCCCCGAGGTTTAACGAGCAGTACTTC,CSSSAGTGRSPRFNEQYF
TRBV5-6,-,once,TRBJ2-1,TGTGCCAGCAGCCTTCCGGGGGCCTACAATGAGCAGTTCTTC,CASSLPGAYNEQFF
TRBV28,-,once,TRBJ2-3,TGTGCCAGCACAAGCACAGATACGCAGTATTTT,CASTSTDTQYF
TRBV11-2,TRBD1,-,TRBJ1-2,TGTGCCAGCAGCAACCCGTACGGACAGGGTCTCTATGGCTACACCTTC,CASSNPYGQGLYGYTF
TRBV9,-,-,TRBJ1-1,TGTGCCAGCAGCGGGGGGGAGGGTACTGAAGCTTTCTTT,CASSGGEGTEAFF
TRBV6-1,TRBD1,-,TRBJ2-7,TGTGCCAGCAGTGAACTACTGACAGGGACCGAGCAGTACTTC,CASSELLTGTEQYF
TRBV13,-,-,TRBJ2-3,TGTGCCAGCAGCTTAGACGGGGGCACAGATACGCAGTATTTT,CASSLDGGTDTQYF
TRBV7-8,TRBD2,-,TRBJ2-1,TGTGCCAGCAGCCCTATCCGGACTAGCGGGAGATATTACAATGAGCAGTTCTTC,CASSPIRTSGRYYNEQFF
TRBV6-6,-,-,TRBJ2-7,TGTGCCAGCAGTCGCCAGGACGAGCAGTACTTC,CASSRQDEQYF
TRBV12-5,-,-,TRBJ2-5,TGTGCTAGTGCATCGGGGGGCCCAGCCGAGACCCAGTACTTC,CASASGGPAETQYF
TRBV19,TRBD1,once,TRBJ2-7,TGTGCCAGTAGTATAGATATCGGACAGGTAACCTACGAGCAGTACTTC,CASSIDIGQVTYEQYF
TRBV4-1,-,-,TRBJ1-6,TGCGCCAGCAGCCTGGGAGGGGAAGGGTTTTATTCACCCCTCCACTTT,CASSLGGEGFYSPLHF
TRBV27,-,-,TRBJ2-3,TGTGCCAGCAGTCCTTGGGGGGCAGATACGCAGTATTTT,CASSPWGADTQYF
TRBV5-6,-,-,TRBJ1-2,TGTGCCAGCAGCTGGGGCAGTGACGGCTACACCTTC,CASSWGSDGYTF
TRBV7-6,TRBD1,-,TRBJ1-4,TGTGCCAGCAGCCCCGAGGACAGGGTCAGGGAAAAACTGTTTTTT,CASSPEDRVREKLFF
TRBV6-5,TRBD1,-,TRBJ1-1,TGTGCCAGCCATAGAAAGGGGGCCCACGCTTTCTTT,CASHRKGAHAFF